The rows below give T cell receptor beta chains drawn from one sample of a study of T cell repertoires in cytomegalovirus infection. One entry per CDR3 protein, called by TCRdb with MiXCR from the reads. The repertoire holds about 300,000 distinct CDR3 sequences, with 9.6% as singletons. The sequenced material came from PBMCs. The source of these receptors is a human donor in good health (CMV status not recorded). Some clones in this sample may be carry-over from other donors' samples. CDR3s include the opening cysteine and the closing phenylalanine or tryptophan. A D gene is named only where the DNA matches it firmly. A row's size may be missing; if present it is once, few, many or a size class.

>many|TRBV12-3/TRBV12-4|TRBJ2-5|NA
TGTGCCAGCAGCCTCCTGGGCTCCGGGCGGGAGACCCAGTACTTC
CASSLLGSGRETQYF
>many|TRBV7-2|TRBJ2-1|TRBD1
TGTGCCAGCAGACCAACAGGGGGCGAGTACAATGAGCAGTTCTTC
CASRPTGGEYNEQFF
>once|TRBV2|TRBJ2-1|NA
TGTGCCAGCAGCTCCGACAGTTCACGCCACACAAGCTCCTACAATGAGCAGTTCTTC
CASSSDSSRHTSSYNEQFF
>NA|TRBV5-5|TRBJ2-1|NA
TGTGCCAGCAGCCTCGGGGCCTTTTCGGATGAGCAGTTCTTC
CASSLGAFSDEQFF
>many|TRBV10-3|TRBJ2-1|NA
TGTGCCATCAGTGGGGATGTTGGCAATGAGCAGTTCTTC
CAISGDVGNEQFF
>few|TRBV6-6|TRBJ1-3|TRBD1
TGTGCCAGCAGCCAGAAGACAGGGGTAACTGGAAACACCATATATTTT
CASSQKTGVTGNTIYF
>many|TRBV7-2|TRBJ2-2|NA
TGTGCCAGCAGCTTCGAGACAGGGAGGATGTTTTTT
CASSFETGRMFF
>many|TRBV6-1|TRBJ2-5|NA
TGTGCCAGCACCGAGGCGTACAGTGGTGAGACCCAGTACTTC
CASTEAYSGETQYF
>many|TRBV20-1|TRBJ2-7|NA
TGCAGTGCTAGAGATCCCACTACCTACGAGCAGTACTTC
CSARDPTTYEQYF
>few|TRBV20-1|TRBJ2-5|NA
TGCAGTGCTACAATGCGGCGGCGGGGGACCCAGTACTTC
CSATMRRRGTQYF
>NA|TRBV2|TRBJ2-1|NA
TGTGCCACCCGGCCTGAGGGGGAGCAGTTCTTC
CATRPEGEQFF
>NA|TRBV2|TRBJ1-2|NA
NA
CASSEAGFGEGYTF
>many|TRBV29-1|TRBJ1-2|NA
TGCAGCGCCCTACGGGGGATCTATGGCTACACCTTC
CSALRGIYGYTF
>NA|TRBV14|TRBJ2-2|NA
TGTGCCAGCAGCCTCCTGGATGTAGGGCGTTCCGGGGAGCTGTTTTTT
CASSLLDVGRSGELFF
>many|TRBV20-1|TRBJ2-5|TRBD1
TGCAGTGCTAGAGTCGGGACAGGATACCAAGAGACCCAGTACTTC
CSARVGTGYQETQYF
>many|TRBV25-1|TRBJ2-1|TRBD2
TGTGCCAGCAGTACGTTAGCGGGTGTAAACAATGAGCAGTTCTTC
CASSTLAGVNNEQFF
>many|TRBV7-2|TRBJ2-5|TRBD2
TGTGCCAGCAGCTTTAGCGGGGGGGGAGCAGAGACCCAGTACTTC
CASSFSGGGAETQYF
>many|TRBV19|TRBJ2-5|NA
TGTGCCAGTAGTAAAAGGGACTTCGTAGAGACCCAGTACTTC
CASSKRDFVETQYF
>many|TRBV12-3/TRBV12-4|TRBJ2-3|NA
TGTGCCAGCAGTTTGGGGACTTTAGTCGTGCAGTATTTT
CASSLGTLVVQYF
>many|TRBV6-1|TRBJ2-2|NA
TGTGCCAGCAGTCCTAGTACGGGGCGCGGGGAGCTGTTTTTT
CASSPSTGRGELFF
>NA|TRBV20-1|TRBJ1-6|NA
TGCAGTGCTAGAGATTTAGGTTCTAATTCACCCCTCCACTTT
CSARDLGSNSPLHF
>many|TRBV6-1|TRBJ2-1|NA
TGTGCCAGCAGTGGAAAAACAGGGTTCCGCAATGAGCAGTTCTTC
CASSGKTGFRNEQFF
>NA|TRBV29-1|TRBJ1-4|NA
TGCAGCGCGGGCGGGACAACTAATGAAAAACTGTTTTTT
CSAGGTTNEKLFF
>once|TRBV29-1|TRBJ2-3|NA
TGCAGCGGATCTAGCACAGATACGCAGTATTTT
CSGSSTDTQYF
>few|TRBV20-1|TRBJ1-1|NA
TGCAGGGGCTCTAACACTGAAGCTTTCTTT
CRGSNTEAFF
>many|TRBV6-2/TRBV6-3|TRBJ2-7|NA
TGTGCCAGCAGTCCAGGTAACAGAAAGAGCTACGAGCAGTACTTC
CASSPGNRKSYEQYF
>many|TRBV20-1|TRBJ2-1|NA
TGCAGTGCTAGATACGGGCCCTACAATGAGCAGTTCTTC
CSARYGPYNEQFF
>many|TRBV4-2|TRBJ2-1|TRBD2
TGTGCCAGCAGCCAAGATCCGGCTAGCGGGGGGGGCCCCCGCAATGAGCAGTTCTTC
CASSQDPASGGGPRNEQFF
>many|TRBV10-2|TRBJ2-5|NA
TGCGCCAGCAGTCCTGATGAGCAGGGCCAAAAAGAGACCCAGTACTTC
CASSPDEQGQKETQYF
>many|TRBV24-1|TRBJ2-2|NA
TGTGCCACCAGTGAGGAACGGTACACCGGGGAGCTGTTTTTT
CATSEERYTGELFF
>few|TRBV7-9|TRBJ2-1|NA
TGTGCCAGCAGTCAAGGGGATTCCGCCTACAATGAGCAGTTCTTC
CASSQGDSAYNEQFF
>many|TRBV10-3|TRBJ1-5|NA
TGTGCCATCAGCAAGCAGGGGCCGCCTCAGCCCCAGCATTTT
CAISKQGPPQPQHF
>NA|TRBV2|TRBJ2-2|TRBD1
TGTGCCAGCAGCTCTTACCGGGACAGGGGTTTCGGGGAGCTGTTTTTT
CASSSYRDRGFGELFF
>many|TRBV6-6|TRBJ2-1|NA
TGTGCCAGCAGTCCCCCGGGCAATGAGCAGTTCTTC
CASSPPGNEQFF
>NA|TRBV29-1|TRBJ1-2|NA
TGCAGCGTTGAAGATCCGAGGGGGGCTCTAAACTATGGCTACACCTTC
CSVEDPRGALNYGYTF
>many|TRBV13|TRBJ2-5|NA
TGTGCCAGCAGCGATGGAGGGGGCTTGGAGACCCAGTACTTC
CASSDGGGLETQYF
>many|TRBV7-6|TRBJ1-5|TRBD1
TGTGCCAGCAGCTTCTCTCCCGGGACAGGGAGTGGCAATCAGCCCCAGCATTTT
CASSFSPGTGSGNQPQHF
>many|TRBV28|TRBJ1-5|NA
TGTGCCAGCAGTTTAGGTGGGAAACAGCCCCAGCATTTT
CASSLGGKQPQHF
>many|TRBV7-2|TRBJ2-2|NA
TGTGCCAGCAGCTTAGTCAGGGATACCGGGGAGCTGTTTTTT
CASSLVRDTGELFF
>many|TRBV20-1|TRBJ2-1|NA
TGCAGTGCTAGAGATCAACGGACGGGTGCTTCCTACAATGAGCAGTTCTTC
CSARDQRTGASYNEQFF
>many|TRBV12-3/TRBV12-4|TRBJ1-2|TRBD1
TGTGCCAGCAGATCCGGAACCGGGACAGGGGGACATGGCTACACCTTC
CASRSGTGTGGHGYTF
>many|TRBV7-3|TRBJ2-2|TRBD1
TGTGCCAGCAGTCCGGACAGGGGGCTTACCGGGGAGCTGTTTTTT
CASSPDRGLTGELFF
>few|TRBV14|TRBJ1-1|NA
TGTGCCAGCAGCCAAGGACCCGCGGGGCTGAACACTGAAGCTTTCTTT
CASSQGPAGLNTEAFF
>many|TRBV29-1|TRBJ1-1|NA
TGCAGCGTTGGTATGGACAGAAAGAACACTGAAGCTTTCTTT
CSVGMDRKNTEAFF